These 13 T cell receptor beta chains came from one sample sequenced in a study of blood T cell repertoires in COVID-19. Produced via immunoSEQ multiplex PCR; TCRdb's table is partial and in-frame only. The sample yields 390,000 or so clones, around nine tenths seen once. Sequenced sample: PBMCs or T cells enriched from blood (not recorded which). Receptors originate from a woman aged 45-59 years who had recovered from COVID-19.

The chain couples TRBV6-1 to TRBJ1-1; TRBD1 agrees at 11 bases. V gave up 3 bases and J gave up 4 bases; unmatched junction bases: 10. The CDR3 loop spans 17 amino acids. CDR1 and CDR2 from the germline V gene are MNHNS and SASEGT. The CDR3 protein is CASSEVDRGQWGTEAFF. The CDR3 DNA sequence: TGTGCCAGCAGTGAGGTGGACAGGGGGCAATGGGGCACTGAAGCTTTCTTT.

The chain recombines TRBV2 with TRBJ1-2, with 10 positions matching TRBD1. Germline-derived CDR1 and CDR2 are SNHLY and FYNNEI. CDR3 length: 14 amino acids. Trimming removed 5 bases from V and 4 bases from J; junction bases left unmatched: 4. The CDR3 loop reads CASSLRQGAYGYTF. In DNA form, the CDR3 reads TGTGCCAGCAGTCTTCGACAGGGGGCCTATGGCTACACCTTC.

This chain joins TRBV6-5 and TRBJ2-1; 7 nucleotides agree with TRBD1. This CDR3 spans 16 amino acids. Germline V CDR1 and CDR2: MNHEY, SVGAGI. V shed 4 bases and J 0 bases; nucleotides not matched to a gene: 6. CDR3 loop: CASSFRDSSSYNEQFF. In DNA, the CDR3 is TGTGCCAGCAGTTTCCGGGACAGTAGCTCCTACAATGAGCAGTTCTTC.

The chain links TRBV6-5 to TRBJ1-3; D gene ambiguous. Germline V gives CDR1 MNHEY, CDR2 SVGAGI. The ends were cut back, 0 bases at V and 7 bases at J, with 13 bases in the middle. The CDR3 loop spans 15 amino acids. CDR3 DNA sequence: TGTGCCAGCAGTTACTCCGGAGGAAGAGGGAACACCATATATTTT. Translated: CASSYSGGRGNTIYF.

The rearrangement links TRBV6-1 to TRBJ1-6; D is uncertain. The germline V gene encodes CDR1 MNHNS and CDR2 SASEGT. The CDR3 contains 17 residues. The ends were cut back, 4 bases at V and 0 bases at J, with 13 bases in the middle. The CDR3 sequence: CASSASVQSSYNSPLHF. CDR3 nucleotides: TGTGCCAGCAGTGCATCAGTGCAAAGCTCCTATAATTCACCCCTCCACTTT.

CDR3 bases: TGCGCCAGCAGCTTGGTTCCAGGGGGGTACGAGCAGTACTTC. Its protein product is CASSLVPGGYEQYF. J is TRBJ2-7 and V is TRBV5-1, with D perhaps matching TRBD1 (7 bases). CDR1 is SGHRS and CDR2 is YFSETQ in the germline V gene. The V gene lost 0 bases and the J gene lost 4 bases, with 11 bases spanning the gap. CDR3 length: 14 residues.

The V call is TRBV5-1, the J call TRBJ2-7; D perhaps matches TRBD2 (6 bases). CDR1 and CDR2 (germline): SGHRS, YFSETQ. The CDR3 is 14 amino acids. V lost 4 bases and J lost 2, with 13 bases in between. The CDR3 loop is CASSEDYPTYEQYF. The CDR3 DNA follows: TGCGCCAGCAGCGAGGACTACCCTACCTACGAGCAGTACTTC.

The CDR3, as DNA: TGTGCCACCAGAGCGTCGGGACAGGGGGCCTACGAGCAGTACTTC. Residues: CATRASGQGAYEQYF. The chain carries TRBV19 and TRBJ2-7; 11 bases line up with TRBD1. CDR1 and CDR2 (germline): LNHDA, SQIVND (reference sequence). This CDR3 spans 15 amino acids. V trimming: 10 bases; J trimming: 2 bases; junction bases outside the gene matches: 10.

The chain employs TRBV9 and TRBJ2-1; 7 positions match TRBD2. In germline, CDR1 is SGDLS, CDR2 YYNGEE. J lost 0 bases, V lost 0 bases, and 0 bases had no gene match. CDR3 length equals 15 residues. The CDR3 here is CASSVGDYSYNEQFF. The DNA for the CDR3 is TGTGCCAGCAGCGTAGGGGACTACTCCTACAATGAGCAGTTCTTC.

This clone was recorded once. The chain combines TRBV12-3 or TRBV12-4 with TRBJ1-1, with D unresolved. The CDR3 is 12 residues long. Trimming removed 3 bases at V and 8 bases at J, with 10 bases between. The CDR3 region is CASSFRHSEAFF. The CDR3 DNA is TGTGCCAGCAGTTTCCGCCACTCGGAAGCTTTCTTT.

V is TRBV7-8 and J is TRBJ1-2, with 9 nucleotides matching TRBD1. The length of the CDR3 is 13 residues. With V trimmed by 2 bases and J by 6 bases, 1 base remained unmatched. Germline CDR1 SGHVS, CDR2 FQNEAQ. The CDR3: CASSLRQGDGYTF. The DNA of the CDR3 is TGTGCCAGCAGCTTACGACAGGGGGATGGCTACACCTTC.

This CDR3 reads CASSGSGGVRGYGYTF. DNA for the CDR3: TGTGCCAGCAGTGGGTCAGGGGGCGTTCGTGGCTATGGCTACACCTTC. This sequence joins TRBV28 and TRBJ1-2, with 8 positions matching TRBD1. CDR1 and CDR2 from the germline V gene are MDHEN and SYDVKM. The junction had 12 bases not matched to a gene; V was cut back by 5 bases and J by 4 bases. The length of the CDR3 is 16 residues.

The rearrangement uses TRBV2 and TRBJ1-1, with TRBD1 as a possible D gene (6 bases). This CDR3 has 15 amino acids. The V end lost 7 bases, the J end lost 2 bases, and 17 bases lay between the germline ends. Germline CDR1 SNHLY, CDR2 FYNNEI. The CDR3 sequence is CASTKGNRANTEAFF. CDR3 coding DNA: TGTGCCAGCACCAAGGGTAACAGGGCAAACACTGAAGCTTTCTTT. Together with reference TRBV2 and TRBJ1-1, the CDR3 gives the full variable domain: EPEVTQTPSHQVTQMGQEVILRCVPISNHLYFYWYRQILGQKVEFLVSFYNNEISEKSEIFDDQFSVERPDGSNFTLKIRSTKLEDSAMYFCASTKGNRANTEAFFGQGTRLTVV.